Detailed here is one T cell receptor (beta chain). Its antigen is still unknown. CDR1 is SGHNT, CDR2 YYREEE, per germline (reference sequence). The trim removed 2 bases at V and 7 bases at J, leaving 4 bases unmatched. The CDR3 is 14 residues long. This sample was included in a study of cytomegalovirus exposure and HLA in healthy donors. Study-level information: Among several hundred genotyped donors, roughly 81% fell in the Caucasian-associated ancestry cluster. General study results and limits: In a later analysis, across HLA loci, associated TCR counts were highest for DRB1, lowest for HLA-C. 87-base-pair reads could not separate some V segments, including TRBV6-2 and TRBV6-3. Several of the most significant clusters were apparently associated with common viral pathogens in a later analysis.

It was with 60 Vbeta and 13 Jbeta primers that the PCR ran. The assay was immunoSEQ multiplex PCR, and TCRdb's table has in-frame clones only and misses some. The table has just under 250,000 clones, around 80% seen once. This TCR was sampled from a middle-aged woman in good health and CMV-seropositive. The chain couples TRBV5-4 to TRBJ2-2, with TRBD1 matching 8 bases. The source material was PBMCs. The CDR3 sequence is CASSLQGVGGELFF. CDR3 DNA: TGTGCCAGCAGCTTACAGGGGGTAGGCGGGGAGCTGTTTTTT.